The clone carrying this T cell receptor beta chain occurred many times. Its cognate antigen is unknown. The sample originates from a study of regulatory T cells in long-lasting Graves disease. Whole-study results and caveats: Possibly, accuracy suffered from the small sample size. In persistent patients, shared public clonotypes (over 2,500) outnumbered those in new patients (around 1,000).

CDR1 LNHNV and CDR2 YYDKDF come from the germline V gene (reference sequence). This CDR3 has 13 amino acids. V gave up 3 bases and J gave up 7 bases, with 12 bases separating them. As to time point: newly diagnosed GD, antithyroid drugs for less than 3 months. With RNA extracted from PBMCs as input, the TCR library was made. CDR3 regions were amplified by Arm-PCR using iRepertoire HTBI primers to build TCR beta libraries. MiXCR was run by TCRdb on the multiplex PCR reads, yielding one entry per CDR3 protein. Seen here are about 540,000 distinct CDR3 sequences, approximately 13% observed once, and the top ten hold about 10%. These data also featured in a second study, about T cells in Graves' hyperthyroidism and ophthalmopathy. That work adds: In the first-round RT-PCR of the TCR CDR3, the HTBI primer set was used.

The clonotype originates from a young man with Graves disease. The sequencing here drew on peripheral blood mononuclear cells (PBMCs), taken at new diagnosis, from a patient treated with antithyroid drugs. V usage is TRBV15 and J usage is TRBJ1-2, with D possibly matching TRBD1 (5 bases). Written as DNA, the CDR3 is TGTGCCACCAGCAGGGGGGAAGAGGCTGGCTACACCTTC. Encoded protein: CATSRGEEAGYTF.